The 17 T cell receptor beta chains given below trace back to one sample, sequenced in a study of blood T cell repertoires in COVID-19. TCRdb's table, derived via immunoSEQ multiplex PCR, lists solely in-frame clones and lacks some. The top ten clones hold roughly 2% of a sample with roughly 100,000 clones, about 86% of them seen once. Sequencing was performed on peripheral blood. The receptors were sampled from a man between 50 and 59 years old with COVID-19, enrolled during active disease.

This rearrangement joins TRBV29-1 to TRBJ2-1, with TRBD2 matching over 8 bases. CDR1 is SQVTM and CDR2 is ANQGSEA in the germline V gene. With V trimmed by 7 bases and J by 9 bases, 20 bases remained unmatched. The CDR3 totals 16 residues. CDR3: CSALTPGLEQWGEQFF. The CDR3 nucleotides read TGCAGCGCTCTCACACCGGGACTAGAACAATGGGGTGAGCAGTTCTTC.

This clone has a handful of counts. The V and J genes are TRBV7-8 and TRBJ1-6, with 10 positions matching TRBD1. CDR1 SGHVS and CDR2 FQNEAQ come from the germline V gene. Losses at the gene ends were 5 bases for V and 4 bases for J; bases not matched to a gene: 8. The CDR3 runs to 17 residues. Here the CDR3 DNA reads TGTGCCAGCAGCCCAAGGACAGGGGGAGCGTATAATTCACCCCTCCACTTT. As protein: CASSPRTGGAYNSPLHF.

The V gene is TRBV2, the J gene TRBJ2-7; 12 nucleotides line up with TRBD2. Germline V CDR1 and CDR2: SNHLY, FYNNEI. The ends lost 10 bases at V and 6 bases at J; junction bases unmatched: 13. CDR3 length equals 15 residues. This chain's CDR3 is CAIVPRTSGMSEQYF. In DNA, the CDR3 is TGTGCCATCGTACCCAGGACTAGCGGGATGAGCGAGCAGTACTTC.

The gene calls are TRBV7-2 and TRBJ2-7; tentatively, D is TRBD1 (6 bases). The germline V and J ends were trimmed by 5 bases and 4 bases, with 9 bases remaining between them. The V gene's germline CDR1 is SGHTA and CDR2 FQGNSA. The CDR3 contains 12 residues. Here the CDR3 reads CASSKTGYEQYF. As DNA, the CDR3 is TGTGCCAGCAGCAAAACAGGGTACGAGCAGTACTTC.

The CDR3 DNA follows: TGTGCCAGCAGCTTACAGGGATCCCCCTATGGCTACACCTTC. Its translation: CASSLQGSPYGYTF. This sequence joins TRBV7-9 and TRBJ1-2; weak D call: TRBD1 (5 bases). Trimming removed 2 bases at V and 4 bases at J, with 11 bases between. The CDR3 is 14 amino acids. In germline, CDR1 is SEHNR, CDR2 FQNEAQ (reference sequence).

V is TRBV5-1 and J is TRBJ1-1, with D possibly being TRBD1 (5 bases). Trimming cost V 0 bases and J 4 bases, with 10 bases left between them. CDR3 length equals 14 residues. Germline V gene sequence: CDR1 SGHRS, CDR2 YFSETQ. CDR3 in amino acids: CASSLGRGGTEAFF. The CDR3 nucleotides are TGCGCCAGCAGCTTGGGGAGGGGAGGCACTGAAGCTTTCTTT.

The V and J genes are TRBV28 and TRBJ1-5, with D uncertain. CDR1 is MDHEN, CDR2 SYDVKM, per germline. Deletions cut 5 bases from V and 9 bases from J, with 14 bases between. The CDR3 sequence is 13 residues long. Here the CDR3 reads CASSRQAPGPQHF. CDR3 sequence (DNA): TGTGCCAGCAGTCGACAAGCCCCAGGGCCCCAGCATTTT. Looking up the rest from reference TRBV28 and TRBJ1-5 gives the full variable domain: DVKVTQSSRYLVKRTGEKVFLECVQDMDHENMFWYRQDPGLGLRLIYFSYDVKMKEKGDIPEGYSVSREKKERFSLILESASTNQTSMYLCASSRQAPGPQHFGDGTRLSIL.

The chain links TRBV7-2 to TRBJ2-5, with 10 bases matching TRBD1. The trim removed 5 bases at V and 5 bases at J, leaving 8 bases unmatched. The CDR3 contains 15 residues. In germline, CDR1 is SGHTA, CDR2 FQGNSA. CDR3 nucleotides: TGTGCCAGCAGCCCTCGACAGGGGGCGACGGAGACCCAGTACTTC. Protein: CASSPRQGATETQYF.

V is TRBV27 and J is TRBJ1-4, with D tentatively TRBD1 (6 bases). V shed 3 bases and J shed 7 bases, with 9 bases lying between them. The CDR3 sequence is 13 residues long. The V gene's germline CDR1 is MNHEY and CDR2 SMNVEV (reference sequence). This CDR3 reads CASSFTGFEKLFF. The DNA of the CDR3 is TGTGCCAGCAGTTTTACAGGGTTTGAAAAACTGTTTTTT.

This clone was detected a few times. The rearrangement uses TRBV7-9 and TRBJ1-2; D is unclear. This CDR3 has 13 residues. From germline, CDR1 is SEHNR and CDR2 FQNEAQ (reference sequence). Deletions cut 1 base from V and 5 bases from J, with 8 bases between. CDR3 nucleotides: TGTGCCAGCAGCTTAGAACAGACATATGGCTACACCTTC. It yields the protein CASSLEQTYGYTF. Variable domain in full (rest from reference TRBV7-9 and TRBJ1-2): DTGVSQNPRHKITKRGQNVTFRCDPISEHNRLYWYRQTLGQGPEFLTYFQNEAQLEKSRLLSDRFSAERPKGSFSTLEIQRTEQGDSAMYLCASSLEQTYGYTFGSGTRLTVV.

This clone turned up a few times. The chain links TRBV9 to TRBJ2-7; D might be TRBD1 (5 bases). This CDR3 contains 15 residues. The germline CDR1 and CDR2 sequences are SGDLS and YYNGEE. Trimming left V 0 bases short and J 9 bases short, with 19 bases between. CDR3 nucleotide sequence: TGTGCCAGCAGCGTAGAGGCCAGGGAAAGCGTTCGGCAGTACTTC. Its protein product is CASSVEARESVRQYF.

This clone was recorded a few times. This sequence joins TRBV30 and TRBJ1-6; D unclear. This CDR3 has 15 residues. Trimming took off 1 base at V and 3 bases at J, with 10 bases between the two ends. Germline assignment: CDR1 GTSNPN and CDR2 SVGIG (reference sequence). CDR3: CAWSGRAFYNSPLHF. The CDR3 DNA reads TGTGCCTGGAGTGGAAGAGCCTTCTATAATTCACCCCTCCACTTT.

This CDR3 is CASSSGQGDNSPLHF. The CDR3 DNA follows: TGTGCCAGCTCATCCGGACAGGGGGATAATTCACCCCTCCACTTT. The chain has TRBV18 and TRBJ1-6, with 10 bases fitting TRBD1. V dropped 5 bases and J dropped 5; count of bases not matched to a gene: 3. CDR3 length: 15 amino acids. Looked up from germline, CDR1 is KGHSH and CDR2 is LQKENI.

The chain combines TRBV3-1 (or the pseudogene TRBV3-2) with TRBJ1-1, with 8 bases fitting TRBD1. This CDR3 region has 14 residues. Losses at the gene ends were 4 bases for V and 5 bases for J; bases not matched to a gene: 6. Germline V gives CDR1 LGHDT, CDR2 YNNKEL (reference sequence). CDR3 protein: CASSRAQGATEAFF. CDR3 coding DNA: TGTGCCAGCAGCCGAGCCCAGGGGGCAACTGAAGCTTTCTTT.

The chain couples TRBV27 to TRBJ2-1; possible D gene TRBD2, 6 bases. This CDR3 has 17 amino acids. The V gene lost 8 bases and the J gene lost 4 bases, with 24 bases spanning the gap. Germline V gives CDR1 MNHEY, CDR2 SMNVEV (reference sequence). This CDR3 reads CASRPLLWGVVYNEQFF. The DNA of the CDR3 is TGTGCCAGCCGCCCCCTACTATGGGGGGTTGTATACAATGAGCAGTTCTTC.

The chain employs TRBV23-1 and TRBJ2-1; 7 bases line up with TRBD2. TRBV23-1 is filed as an ORF, its function uncertain. The J segment lost 10 bases and the V segment lost 1 base, leaving 13 bases of the junction unmatched. The CDR3 sequence is 16 residues long. The CDR3 loop reads CASSQYGLWSGAEQFF. The CDR3, as DNA: TGCGCCAGCAGTCAATACGGGTTATGGAGCGGGGCCGAGCAGTTCTTC.

The chain recombines TRBV4-1 with TRBJ1-2; TRBD1 aligns across 7 bases. The CDR3 is made up of 15 amino acids. Germline trimming cut 3 bases from V and 8 bases from J; bases unmatched to any gene: 12. Per germline, CDR1 MGHRA and CDR2 YSYEKL. The CDR3 sequence is CASSQSHLNRGGYTF. The CDR3 nucleotides are TGCGCCAGCAGCCAGTCCCATCTCAACAGGGGAGGCTACACCTTC.